One and the same sample provided the 23 T cell receptor beta chains below, sequenced in a study of T-cell reconstitution after alpha-beta-depleted transplantation in children. Preparation of the TCRbeta library used unique molecular identifiers. TCRdb recomputed calls from the PCR reads with MiXCR, one row per CDR3 protein. This table has over 450,000 distinct CDR3 sequences, under 12% appearing once. Sequenced material: PBMCs, taken before TCRalphabeta/CD19-depleted stem cell transplant. The receptor set was obtained from a child between 2 and 9 years old with inherited bone marrow failure, due to receive a stem cell transplant.

The table lists this clonotype with many counts. This rearrangement joins TRBV7-9 to TRBJ1-2, with D possibly matching TRBD1 (5 bases). This CDR3 contains 15 residues. The germline V gene has CDR1 SEHNR and CDR2 FQNEAQ (reference sequence). The V gene lost 5 bases and the J gene lost 2 bases, with 15 bases spanning the gap. CDR3 protein: CASSPGWGSNYGYTF. CDR3 DNA sequence: TGTGCCAGCAGCCCAGGGTGGGGATCCAACTATGGCTACACCTTC. Full variable domain (remainder filled in from reference TRBV7-9 and TRBJ1-2): DTGVSQNPRHKITKRGQNVTFRCDPISEHNRLYWYRQTLGQGPEFLTYFQNEAQLEKSRLLSDRFSAERPKGSFSTLEIQRTEQGDSAMYLCASSPGWGSNYGYTFGSGTRLTVV.

This clonotype has only a few counts. The CDR3, as DNA: TGCAGTGCTAGTTTCGAACGGGCTTCCACAGATACGCAGTATTTT. This gives the protein CSASFERASTDTQYF. The rearrangement uses TRBV20-1 and TRBJ2-3; D is ambiguous. The germline V gene has CDR1 DFQATT and CDR2 SNEGSKA (reference sequence). V lost 3 bases to trimming and J lost 2 bases, with 15 bases between them. This CDR3 spans 15 amino acids.

Only a few counts were recorded for this clonotype. The chain carries TRBV4-3 and TRBJ2-1; D unclear. The V gene's germline CDR1 is LGHNA and CDR2 YSLEER. Trimming cost V 0 bases and J 5 bases, with 8 bases left between them. CDR3 length equals 14 residues. CDR3 bases: TGCGCCAGCAGCCAAGAATATCGCGACAATGAGCAGTTCTTC. This codes for CASSQEYRDNEQFF.

In its sample, this clonotype was seen many times. The rearrangement uses TRBV6-4 and TRBJ2-7; D gene ambiguous. The germline V gene has CDR1 MRHNA and CDR2 SNTAGT. The V end lost 3 bases, the J end lost 3 bases, and 15 bases lay between the germline ends. The CDR3 has 15 amino acids. The CDR3 protein is CASSDVPPVGYEQYF. The CDR3 bases are TGTGCCAGCAGTGATGTACCCCCGGTAGGCTACGAGCAGTACTTC.

V is TRBV13 and J is TRBJ1-2, with 11 bases identical to TRBD1. CDR3 length equals 14 residues. Trimming at V came to 5 bases and at J to 8 bases, leaving 7 bases not matched to a gene. CDR1 PRHDT and CDR2 FYEKMQ come from the germline V gene (reference sequence). The CDR3 DNA sequence: TGTGCCAGCAGCGAAGGACAGGGGGCGCCCGGCTACACCTTC. Its protein product is CASSEGQGAPGYTF.

Concerning this clonotype: This may arise from a read error, as a much more abundant clone is one base away. The chain carries TRBV12-3 or TRBV12-4 and TRBJ2-7; D assignment may be TRBD1 or TRBD2 (5 bases each). The CDR3 loop spans 15 amino acids. CDR3 bases: TGTGCCAGCAGTATTACGGGACGGAGCTCCCACGAGCAGTACTTC. Protein product: CASSITGRSSHEQYF.

This clonotype was seen at least ten times. V is TRBV12-3 or TRBV12-4 and J is TRBJ2-7; tentatively, D is TRBD1 (6 bases). There are 14 residues in the CDR3. V dropped 2 bases and J dropped 2 bases, with 10 bases sitting between them. This CDR3 reads CASSLLGAPYEQYF. The CDR3 DNA is TGTGCCAGCAGTTTACTGGGGGCCCCCTACGAGCAGTACTTC.

This clonotype turned up a few times. This chain connects TRBV5-4 to TRBJ2-3; either TRBD1 or TRBD2 may fit D (5 bases each). V lost 3 bases and J lost 2, with 7 bases in between. Germline CDR1 and CDR2: SGHNT and YYREEE (reference sequence). The CDR3 covers 13 residues. The CDR3 sequence is CASSWDLTDTQYF. The CDR3 coding sequence is TGTGCCAGCAGCTGGGACCTCACAGATACGCAGTATTTT.

This clonotype was seen a single time. A read error is possible here, since a much larger clone lies one base away. The CDR3 DNA reads TGCGCCAGCAGCTTGACAGGGATGGCCTACAATGAGCAGTTCTTC. Translating gives CASSLTGMAYNEQFF. The V call is TRBV5-1, the J call TRBJ2-1, with D possibly matching TRBD1 (6 bases). V was pared by 1 base and J by 2 bases, with 10 bases between. This CDR3 is 15 amino acids long. The germline V gene has CDR1 SGHRS and CDR2 YFSETQ.

This chain joins TRBV12-3 or TRBV12-4 and TRBJ2-7, with 10 nucleotides matching TRBD1. The V gene end was trimmed by 0 bases and the J gene end by 4 bases; junction bases not matched to a gene: 6. This CDR3 has 16 residues. The CDR3 DNA is TGTGCCAGCAGTTTAGCTCTCGGGACAGGGGAATACGAGCAGTACTTC. Its protein product is CASSLALGTGEYEQYF.

This clonotype has a count of ten or more. The chain links TRBV7-2 to TRBJ2-7; D is unresolved. CDR1 and CDR2 (germline): SGHTA, FQGNSA. The V end was cut by 1 base, the J end by 6 bases, with 7 bases between. The CDR3 loop spans 12 amino acids. The CDR3 DNA is TGTGCCAGCAGCTTAGTCAGGAGCGAGCAGTACTTC. It specifies CASSLVRSEQYF.

This clonotype showed up just a few times. The chain carries TRBV12-3 or TRBV12-4 and TRBJ2-5; D is unresolved. The ends were cut back, 5 bases at V and 2 bases at J, with 12 bases in the middle. This CDR3 is built from 14 residues. The CDR3 reads CASSHTGQQETQYF. In DNA, the CDR3 is TGTGCCAGCAGTCACACCGGTCAGCAAGAGACCCAGTACTTC.

This clonotype was seen a handful of times. This chain links TRBV14 with TRBJ2-3; D might be TRBD2 (6 bases). V dropped 4 bases and J dropped 2 bases, with 13 bases sitting between them. This CDR3 has 15 amino acids. Germline V CDR1 and CDR2: SGHDN, FVKESK. CDR3 coding DNA: TGTGCCAGCAGCCCCCTAGCGAGCTTCACAGATACGCAGTATTTT. Protein sequence: CASSPLASFTDTQYF.

This clonotype was detected many times. The rearrangement links TRBV12-3 or TRBV12-4 to TRBJ2-3; TRBD1 matches 11 bases. This CDR3 region has 15 residues. With V trimmed by 7 bases and J by 5 bases, 8 bases remained unmatched. The CDR3 bases are TGTGCCAGCAACCCGGACAGGGGGCGCAGAGATACGCAGTATTTT. Its protein product is CASNPDRGRRDTQYF.

This clonotype was observed at least ten times. V and J are TRBV6-1 and TRBJ2-7; either TRBD1 or TRBD2 may fit D (5 bases each). Germline values: CDR1 MNHNS, CDR2 SASEGT. There are 12 residues in the CDR3. V lost 8 bases, J lost 2 bases, and 10 bases lay in between. CDR3 residues: CASLMGAYEQYF. The CDR3, as DNA: TGTGCCAGCCTTATGGGGGCCTACGAGCAGTACTTC.

This clonotype was detected many times. V gene TRBV4-3 combines with J gene TRBJ2-1; maybe TRBD1 (5 bases). The CDR3 is made up of 17 amino acids. V gave up 1 base and J gave up 4 bases, with 17 bases separating them. Germline assignment: CDR1 LGHNA and CDR2 YSLEER. CDR3 sequence reads: CASSQVAGSGLYNEQFF. Here the CDR3 DNA reads TGCGCCAGCAGCCAAGTTGCAGGATCAGGGCTATACAATGAGCAGTTCTTC.

This clonotype appeared many times. V and J are TRBV29-1 and TRBJ2-1, with 11 bases identical to TRBD2. The CDR3 spans 15 residues. Germline assignment: CDR1 SQVTM and CDR2 ANQGSEA. Trimming at V came to 5 bases and at J to 3 bases, leaving 6 bases not matched to a gene. The CDR3 reads CSVLPTSGSYNEQFF. The CDR3 coding sequence is TGCAGCGTTCTCCCAACTAGCGGGAGCTACAATGAGCAGTTCTTC.

The table lists this clonotype with many counts. J is TRBJ1-1 and V is TRBV12-3 or TRBV12-4, with 9 bases lining up with TRBD1. J was trimmed by 4 bases and V by 0 bases; bases with no gene match: 9. The CDR3 totals 17 residues. The CDR3 sequence is CASSLAHNRGRGTEAFF. Here the CDR3 DNA reads TGTGCCAGCAGTTTAGCCCATAACAGGGGGCGCGGCACTGAAGCTTTCTTT.

Only a few counts were recorded for this clonotype. The chain uses TRBV7-2 and TRBJ2-7; TRBD1 matches at 9 bases. The CDR3 runs to 15 residues. The V gene end was trimmed by 0 bases and the J gene end by 5 bases; junction bases not matched to a gene: 5. CDR1 and CDR2 from the germline V gene are SGHTA and FQGNSA. This chain's CDR3 is CASSLAGTGTHEQYF. CDR3 sequence (DNA): TGTGCCAGCAGCTTAGCCGGGACAGGGACCCACGAGCAGTACTTC.

The V and J genes are TRBV4-1 and TRBJ1-1, with D unclear. Germline CDR1 is MGHRA and CDR2 is YSYEKL. The V gene lost 0 bases and the J gene lost 1 base, with 9 bases spanning the gap. The length of the CDR3 is 15 residues. CDR3 sequence reads: CASSQDPGKNTEAFF. The CDR3 DNA reads as TGCGCCAGCAGCCAAGACCCGGGGAAGAACACTGAAGCTTTCTTT.

This clonotype came up many times. The genes are TRBV28 and TRBJ1-4, with a possible D match to TRBD1 (6 bases). Germline V gene data show CDR1 as MDHEN and CDR2 as SYDVKM. The CDR3 is 16 amino acids. Trimming cost V 3 bases and J 2 bases, with 13 bases left between them. CDR3 DNA: TGTGCCAGCAGTTTCTCAGGGGTTTCGACTAATGAAAAACTGTTTTTT. It codes for CASSFSGVSTNEKLFF.

The CDR3 DNA reads as TGCGCCAGCAGCTCCCTAATGGAGGGGACTGAAGCTTTCTTT. It encodes CASSSLMEGTEAFF. The chain employs TRBV5-1 and TRBJ1-1; possibly TRBD1 for D (5 bases). Trimming removed 3 bases from V and 5 bases from J, with 14 bases in between. Germline CDR1 is SGHRS and CDR2 is YFSETQ. The CDR3 extends over 14 amino acids.

This clonotype has ten or more counts. The chain combines TRBV28 with TRBJ2-5, with 10 bases lining up with TRBD2. With 8 bases clipped from V and 5 bases from J, the junction kept 14 bases outside the gene matches. CDR3 length equals 16 residues. CDR1 and CDR2 from the germline V gene are MDHEN and SYDVKM. The CDR3 region is CASLSGRADREETQYF. The CDR3 DNA is TGTGCCAGCCTGAGCGGGAGGGCCGATAGAGAGGAGACCCAGTACTTC.